This T cell receptor beta chain comes out of a study of cytomegalovirus exposure and HLA in healthy donors. General study points: Most TCR sequences were uncommon, yet certain public TCRs appeared in many donors.

This CDR3 is 16 amino acids long. V trimming: 6 bases; J trimming: 4 bases; junction bases outside the gene matches: 10. Germline V CDR1 and CDR2: ENHRY, SYGVKD. Concerning this clone: No antigen is known for it.

The PCR made use of 60 Vbeta and 13 Jbeta primers. Method: immunoSEQ multiplex PCR; TCRdb's copy keeps in-frame clones and lacks some. The table includes 150,000 to 200,000 clones, around 78% detected once. The sequenced sample was PBMCs. The receptor comes from a woman between 25 and 40 years old in good health and CMV-seropositive. V gene TRBV10-3 combines with J gene TRBJ1-2; TRBD1 matches at 11 bases. The CDR3 region has the DNA TGTGCCATCAGAACCGGACAGGGGGCTCTGGGCTATGGCTACACCTTC. It is translated as CAIRTGQGALGYGYTF.